The source of this T cell receptor (beta chain) is a study of T cell repertoires in cytomegalovirus infection. Study-wide background: Public TCR beta signatures indicated both CMV infection and matching HLA type. Study-level points and caveats: Summed frequency of public TCR beta families distinguished CMV carriers with the relevant HLA. CMV-specific HLA-C-restricted TCR beta clonotypes dominated the ex vivo response.

This clonotype was seen repeatedly, ten times or more. Its target is unknown. Using its own MiXCR run on the reads, TCRdb lists one record per CDR3 protein. The sample comprises tens of thousands of distinct CDR3 sequences, 4% of which are singletons, and around 21% rests with the top ten. The sequenced sample consisted of PBMCs. The receptor comes from a human donor in good health (CMV status not recorded). Some clones in this sample may be carry-over from other donors' samples.

CDR3 loop: CASSSRDRGEKLFF. CDR3 in DNA: TGTGCCAGCAGCTCGCGAGACCGGGGTGAAAAACTGTTTTTT. V is TRBV9 and J is TRBJ1-4, with unresolved D. V was shortened by 4 bases and J by 7 bases, with 14 bases between the two germline ends. The germline V gene has CDR1 SGDLS and CDR2 YYNGEE. The CDR3 totals 14 residues.